The clone carrying this TCR beta chain was observed a single time. This sample was taken from a study of cytomegalovirus exposure and HLA in healthy donors. CDR3 length equals 18 residues. The germline V gene has CDR1 LNHDA and CDR2 SQIVND (reference sequence). V gave up 2 bases and J gave up 4 bases, with 21 bases separating them. The PCR was carried out with 60 Vbeta primers and 13 Jbeta primers. Measured with immunoSEQ multiplex PCR; TCRdb has only the in-frame clones, and not every one. Of 160,000 or so clones in the sample, roughly four fifths are singletons; the top ten hold roughly 1.4%. The TCR was taken from a man in his sixties in good health and CMV-seronegative. The sequencing sample was made of PBMCs. This rearrangement joins TRBV19 to TRBJ2-1, with D possibly being TRBD1 (6 bases). The CDR3: CASSIYYPAGAKYNEQFF. In DNA form, the CDR3 reads TGTGCCAGTAGTATATATTACCCAGCAGGGGCTAAATACAATGAGCAGTTCTTC.